This T cell receptor beta chain derives from a study of shared clonotypes between healthy human individuals. Study-wide results and caveats: Blood alone was sampled, and tissue repertoires likely differ. Shared across a few donors were around 5% of the naive CD4 clonotypes.

Naive CD8 cells, CD45RO-negative and positively selected for CCR7, excluded terminally differentiated effector memory CD45RA+ cells. For this clone: Its specificity is not known.

Each PCR replicate from the sorted subsets contained about 200 ng DNA, which is about 30,000 T cell genomes. The assay was immunoSEQ multiplex PCR, and TCRdb's table has in-frame clones only and misses some. The data hold approximately 650,000 clones, with 95% to 96% observed a single time. Sequencing used naive CD8+ T cells sorted from blood. The source is a woman in her thirties in good health.

The CDR3 reads CASVFVSTETQYF. The CDR3 DNA sequence: TGTGCCAGCGTCTTCGTCTCCACCGAGACCCAGTACTTC. The chain is built from TRBV7-9 and TRBJ2-5; D is unclear. Germline CDR1 and CDR2: SEHNR and FQNEAQ (reference sequence). Trimming took 8 bases from V and 5 from J, leaving 15 bases between them. This CDR3 contains 13 residues.